The rows below give T cell receptor beta chains drawn from one sample of a study of cytomegalovirus exposure and HLA in healthy donors. Sequenced by immunoSEQ multiplex PCR; TCRdb stores in-frame clones only, minus some. The data show more than 95,000 clones, with approximately 83% seen just once and approximately 3.8% held by the top ten. Specimen: PBMCs. These receptors were obtained from a woman aged 40 to 49 in good health and CMV-seropositive. Each CDR3 is given with its conserved first and last residue. The order of the fields is CDR3 protein, CDR3 DNA, V gene, J gene, clone size, D gene. D genes are given only for firm matches. The listing skips clone size in some rows; elsewhere it reads once, few, many or a size class.

CDR3 protein: CASSPSGDNQPQHF
CDR3 DNA: TGTGCCAGCTCACCATCCGGGGACAATCAGCCCCAGCATTTT
V gene: TRBV18
J gene: TRBJ1-5
clone size: -
D gene: -

CDR3 protein: CASSVVSGSTEAFF
CDR3 DNA: TGTGCCAGCAGCGTAGTGTCAGGATCCACTGAAGCTTTCTTT
V gene: TRBV9
J gene: TRBJ1-1
clone size: few
D gene: -

CDR3 protein: CASSSGQGNRGDEQFF
CDR3 DNA: TGCGCCAGCAGCTCGGGACAGGGGAACCGGGGGGATGAGCAGTTCTTC
V gene: TRBV5-1
J gene: TRBJ2-1
clone size: -
D gene: TRBD1

CDR3 protein: CASGIYGGGPYEQYF
CDR3 DNA: TGTGCCAGTGGGATTTACGGGGGAGGGCCCTACGAGCAGTACTTC
V gene: TRBV19
J gene: TRBJ2-7
clone size: -
D gene: TRBD2

CDR3 protein: CASRSTGGYEQYF
CDR3 DNA: TGTGCCAGTAGATCGACAGGGGGCTACGAGCAGTACTTC
V gene: TRBV19
J gene: TRBJ2-7
clone size: -
D gene: TRBD1

CDR3 protein: CASGDWGRNTGELFF
CDR3 DNA: TGTGCCAGCGGAGATTGGGGGCGCAACACCGGGGAGCTGTTTTTT
V gene: TRBV27
J gene: TRBJ2-2
clone size: -
D gene: -

CDR3 protein: CASSWESGGTEAFF
CDR3 DNA: TGTGCCAGCAGCTGGGAATCAGGGGGCACTGAAGCTTTCTTT
V gene: TRBV7-9
J gene: TRBJ1-1
clone size: -
D gene: TRBD1

CDR3 protein: CASSGRQGRAGELFF
CDR3 DNA: TGTGCCAGCAGCGGGAGGCAGGGTCGCGCCGGGGAGCTGTTTTTT
V gene: TRBV5-4
J gene: TRBJ2-2
clone size: -
D gene: -

CDR3 protein: CASSGEQARINEQFF
CDR3 DNA: TGTGCCAGCAGCGGGGAACAAGCGCGTATCAATGAGCAGTTCTTC
V gene: TRBV2
J gene: TRBJ2-1
clone size: -
D gene: -

CDR3 protein: CASSPPGGGGNTEAFF
CDR3 DNA: TGTGCCAGCAGTCCCCCGGGGGGGGGTGGAAACACTGAAGCTTTCTTT
V gene: TRBV28
J gene: TRBJ1-1
clone size: once
D gene: -

CDR3 protein: CASSGRQGVHEQYF
CDR3 DNA: TGTGCCAGCAGCGGACGACAGGGGGTCCACGAGCAGTACTTC
V gene: TRBV7-8
J gene: TRBJ2-7
clone size: -
D gene: TRBD1

CDR3 protein: CASSVWDSLAQETQYF
CDR3 DNA: TGTGCCAGCAGCGTGTGGGACAGCCTCGCCCAAGAGACCCAGTACTTC
V gene: TRBV9
J gene: TRBJ2-5
clone size: -
D gene: TRBD1

CDR3 protein: CASSLGTSGKDTQYF
CDR3 DNA: TGTGCCAGCAGCTTAGGGACTAGCGGGAAAGATACGCAGTATTTT
V gene: TRBV7-8
J gene: TRBJ2-3
clone size: -
D gene: TRBD2

CDR3 protein: CASSLGQGGQPQHF
CDR3 DNA: TGTGCCAGCAGCCTTGGACAGGGCGGACAGCCCCAGCATTTT
V gene: TRBV6-5
J gene: TRBJ1-5
clone size: -
D gene: TRBD1

CDR3 protein: CSSSHGTSSVQPQHF
CDR3 DNA: TGTTCCAGCAGTCACGGGACATCCTCGGTTCAGCCCCAGCATTTT
V gene: TRBV7-9
J gene: TRBJ1-5
clone size: -
D gene: -

CDR3 protein: CASTKNDSPYEQYF
CDR3 DNA: TGCGCCAGCACCAAAAATGACAGCCCCTACGAGCAGTACTTC
V gene: TRBV5-1
J gene: TRBJ2-7
clone size: -
D gene: -

CDR3 protein: CASSPIQGPEQYF
CDR3 DNA: TGTGCCAGCAGTCCAATACAGGGGCCCGAGCAGTACTTC
V gene: TRBV7-2
J gene: TRBJ2-7
clone size: -
D gene: TRBD1

CDR3 protein: CASSNRDRDRNEQFF
CDR3 DNA: TGCGCCAGCAGTAACCGGGACAGGGATAGAAATGAGCAGTTCTTC
V gene: TRBV10-1
J gene: TRBJ2-1
clone size: -
D gene: TRBD1

CDR3 protein: CASSFSGVGTEAFF
CDR3 DNA: TGTGCCAGCAGTTTTTCAGGGGTTGGCACTGAAGCTTTCTTT
V gene: TRBV6-5
J gene: TRBJ1-1
clone size: -
D gene: -

CDR3 protein: CSVEGTGDTF
CDR3 DNA: TGCAGCGTTGAGGGGACAGGAGACACCTTC
V gene: TRBV29-1
J gene: TRBJ1-2
clone size: -
D gene: TRBD1

CDR3 protein: CASSFPASGTSEQYF
CDR3 DNA: TGTGCCAGCAGCTTTCCCGCTAGCGGGACAAGCGAGCAGTACTTC
V gene: TRBV7-2
J gene: TRBJ2-7
clone size: -
D gene: TRBD2

CDR3 protein: CASSLSGRSGLLNYGYTF
CDR3 DNA: TGTGCCAGCAGTTTATCTGGAAGGTCAGGCCTCCTTAACTATGGCTACACCTTC
V gene: TRBV28
J gene: TRBJ1-2
clone size: once
D gene: -

CDR3 protein: CASSLGGGLDYTF
CDR3 DNA: TGTGCCAGCAGTCTAGGCGGGGGGTTGGACTACACCTTC
V gene: TRBV28
J gene: TRBJ1-2
clone size: once
D gene: -

CDR3 protein: CASRLNRQEPNTEAFF
CDR3 DNA: TGTGCCAGCAGACTAAATCGACAGGAGCCGAACACTGAAGCTTTCTTT
V gene: TRBV2
J gene: TRBJ1-1
clone size: -
D gene: -

CDR3 protein: CASSFRQNTEAFF
CDR3 DNA: TGTGCCAGCAGTTTCCGACAGAACACTGAAGCTTTCTTT
V gene: TRBV6-5
J gene: TRBJ1-1
clone size: -
D gene: -

CDR3 protein: CASSLPGGTEAFF
CDR3 DNA: TGTGCCAGCAGCTTGCCGGGGGGAACTGAAGCTTTCTTT
V gene: TRBV5-4
J gene: TRBJ1-1
clone size: -
D gene: -